The 30 T cell receptor beta chains below come from one sample, sequenced in a study of blood T cell repertoires in COVID-19. TCRdb's copy holds only in-frame clones and misses some; the assay was immunoSEQ multiplex PCR. The table records roughly 700,000 clones, approximately 90% of them present only once. The source material was peripheral blood. These receptors were collected from a woman aged 18-29 years with acute or convalescent COVID-19.

This rearrangement joins TRBV11-3 to TRBJ2-1; D uncertain. Germline CDR1 SGHNT, CDR2 YENEEA. Trimming shortened V by 5 bases and J by 6 bases, and 14 bases separated the two germline ends. The CDR3 consists of 14 residues. The CDR3 DNA follows: TGTGCCAGCAGCCCTAGTGGATACTCCAATGAGCAGTTCTTC. Its translation: CASSPSGYSNEQFF.

The gene calls are TRBV4-2 and TRBJ1-4; no clear D gene. The CDR3 is 13 residues long. CDR1 and CDR2 (germline): LGHNA, YNFKEQ. V was clipped by 7 bases and J by 8 bases, with 14 bases between them. The chain's CDR3 is CASTPTMGEKLFF. The CDR3 bases are TGTGCCAGCACCCCGACTATGGGGGAAAAACTGTTTTTT.

This chain links TRBV5-1 with TRBJ1-1; D might be TRBD1 (5 bases). The V and J ends lost 0 bases and 3 bases respectively, with 9 bases between them. The CDR3 contains 14 residues. The germline gives CDR1 SGHRS, CDR2 YFSETQ. Written as DNA, the CDR3 is TGCGCCAGCAGCTTGGCGGAAGGGGACACTGAAGCTTTCTTT. Its translation is CASSLAEGDTEAFF.

This chain uses TRBV5-3 with TRBJ1-5; 9 positions match TRBD1. TRBV5-3 counts as an open reading frame of uncertain function. CDR3 length: 18 amino acids. The V and J ends lost 5 bases and 2 bases, in that order; junction bases with no gene match: 14. This chain's CDR3 is CARSGTGGAAIGNQPQHF. The CDR3 nucleotides are TGTGCCAGAAGTGGAACAGGGGGCGCAGCGATTGGCAATCAGCCCCAGCATTTT.

CDR3 bases: TGTGCCAGCAGTGAATATCCCCCGAGGGGGATGAACACTGAAGCTTTCTTT. Translated: CASSEYPPRGMNTEAFF. J is TRBJ1-1 and V is TRBV25-1; TRBD1 is a possible D gene (6 bases). Looked up from germline, CDR1 is MGHDK and CDR2 is SYGVNS. This CDR3 spans 17 amino acids. With 0 bases removed from V and 0 bases from J, the gap between germline ends came to 14 bases.

The chain has TRBV12-5 and TRBJ1-4; possibly TRBD1 for D (6 bases). The CDR3 contains 16 residues. CDR1 is LGHNT, CDR2 FRNRAP, per germline. Trimming stripped 1 base from V and 3 bases from J, with 12 bases between. The CDR3, as DNA: TGTGCTAGTGGTTTGGGGACGACAGGCTCTAATGAAAAACTGTTTTTT. Amino acids: CASGLGTTGSNEKLFF. The variable domain in full, completed from reference TRBV12-5 and TRBJ1-4, reads DARVTQTPRHKVTEMGQEVTMRCQPILGHNTVFWYRQTMMQGLELLAYFRNRAPLDDSGMPKDRFSAEMPDATLATLKIQPSEPRDSAVYFCASGLGTTGSNEKLFFGSGTQLSVL.

The rearrangement uses TRBV5-6 and TRBJ1-5, with D maybe TRBD1 (5 bases). Trimming cost V 4 bases and J 3 bases, with 17 bases left between them. This CDR3 is 16 amino acids long. The germline CDR1 and CDR2 sequences are SGHDT and YYEEEE. CDR3 bases: TGTGCCAGCAGCCTTTACCCAGGGATACCCAATCAGCCCCAGCATTTT. Amino acids: CASSLYPGIPNQPQHF.

CDR3 coding DNA: TGTGCCTGGTCGGCGAACACCGGGGAGCTGTTTTTT. It encodes CAWSANTGELFF. The genes are TRBV30 and TRBJ2-2; D uncertain. Per germline, CDR1 GTSNPN and CDR2 SVGIG (reference sequence). The ends were cut back, 5 bases at V and 0 bases at J, with 4 bases in the middle. There are 12 residues in the CDR3.

The rearrangement joins TRBV9 to TRBJ1-1; the D is unclear. The germline gives CDR1 SGDLS, CDR2 YYNGEE. Trimming took 0 bases from V and 8 from J, leaving 11 bases between them. The CDR3 length is 13 residues. The DNA for the CDR3 is TGTGCCAGCAGCGTAGGTGCCTATCCCGAAGCTTTCTTT. Its translation: CASSVGAYPEAFF. Full variable domain (rest looked up from reference TRBV9 and TRBJ1-1): DSGVTQTPKHLITATGQRVTLRCSPRSGDLSVYWYQQSLDQGLQFLIQYYNGEERAKGNILERFSAQQFPDLHSELNLSSLELGDSALYFCASSVGAYPEAFFGQGTRLTVV.

This rearrangement joins TRBV20-1 to TRBJ1-2, with D perhaps matching TRBD1 (5 bases). The V gene lost 6 bases and the J gene lost 8 bases, with 7 bases spanning the gap. The CDR3 has 9 residues. Looked up from germline, CDR1 is DFQATT and CDR2 is SNEGSKA (reference sequence). The CDR3: CSAGGGYTF. CDR3 coding DNA: TGCAGTGCCGGGGGGGGCTACACCTTC.

The genes are TRBV27 and TRBJ1-2; D not resolved. Trimming took 6 bases from V and 4 from J, leaving 12 bases between them. Germline V gene data show CDR1 as MNHEY and CDR2 as SMNVEV (reference sequence). The CDR3 has 13 residues. In DNA, the CDR3 is TGTGCCAGCAGCCCCCGGTGGGCCTATGGCTACACCTTC. Residues: CASSPRWAYGYTF.

This clone was detected once. The chain has TRBV19 and TRBJ1-2, with TRBD1 identical over 7 bases. V was pared by 5 bases and J by 5 bases, with 11 bases of the junction left unmatched. The CDR3 length is 15 residues. Germline lookup yields CDR1 LNHDA and CDR2 SQIVND (reference sequence). DNA of the CDR3: TGTGCCAGTAGTCTGACAGGGTTCCTACTTTATGGCTACACCTTC. This codes for CASSLTGFLLYGYTF.

The chain carries TRBV12-3 or TRBV12-4 and TRBJ1-4, with D possibly matching TRBD1 (6 bases). The V and J ends lost 3 bases and 8 bases respectively, with 10 bases between them. The CDR3 spans 13 residues. This CDR3 is CASSLYQGEKLFF. CDR3 coding DNA: TGTGCCAGCAGTTTGTATCAGGGGGAAAAACTGTTTTTT.

This chain links TRBV7-8 with TRBJ1-5; no clear D gene. CDR1 and CDR2 from the germline V gene are SGHVS and FQNEAQ. This CDR3 spans 17 amino acids. Between the trimmed V and J ends, which lost 5 bases and 3 bases, there was a span of 20 bases. The CDR3 sequence: CASSPTSPAWSNQPQHF. CDR3 coding DNA: TGTGCCAGCAGCCCAACCTCCCCTGCGTGGTCCAATCAGCCCCAGCATTTT.

V usage is TRBV28 and J usage is TRBJ1-2; D perhaps matches TRBD1 (5 bases). The CDR3 length is 10 residues. In germline, CDR1 is MDHEN, CDR2 SYDVKM. Trimming removed 6 bases from V and 8 bases from J, with 7 bases in between. The DNA of the CDR3 is TGTGCCAGCAGGGGGCGAGGCTACACCTTC. Protein product: CASRGRGYTF.

The V call is TRBV7-9, the J call TRBJ1-6; a weak D match, TRBD1 (6 bases). The V gene's germline CDR1 is SEHNR and CDR2 FQNEAQ (reference sequence). Trimming shortened V by 7 bases and J by 2 bases, and 15 bases separated the two germline ends. This CDR3 comprises 16 residues. The CDR3 nucleotides read TGTGCCAGCAACGCAGGGGTAGGCACCTATAATTCACCCCTCCACTTT. Translated: CASNAGVGTYNSPLHF.

The chain combines TRBV7-9 with TRBJ1-6; unclear D gene. V was clipped by 6 bases and J by 10 bases, with 16 bases between them. The CDR3 is 14 residues long. Germline CDR1 reads SEHNR; CDR2 reads FQNEAQ (reference sequence). CDR3 DNA: TGTGCCAGCAGACAGACCGTATCCAGCTCACCCCTCCACTTT. This gives the protein CASRQTVSSSPLHF.

The rearrangement joins TRBV6-5 to TRBJ1-2; 10 nucleotides line up with TRBD1. The CDR3 runs to 15 residues. Germline V gene data show CDR1 as MNHEY and CDR2 as SVGAGI. The trim removed 6 bases at V and 3 bases at J, leaving 7 bases unmatched. The DNA of the CDR3 is TGTGCCAGCAGGTACCAAGGACAGGGGGACTATGGCTACACCTTC. It translates to CASRYQGQGDYGYTF.

The rearrangement uses TRBV2 and TRBJ1-1; TRBD1 matches 8 bases. Germline V CDR1 and CDR2: SNHLY, FYNNEI. After removal of 4 bases from V and 4 bases from J, the junction contained 8 bases not matched to a gene. This CDR3 comprises 15 residues. This chain's CDR3 is CASSVTTGGVTEAFF. DNA for the CDR3: TGTGCCAGCAGTGTGACCACAGGGGGTGTCACTGAAGCTTTCTTT.

The gene calls are TRBV4-2 and TRBJ2-7; the D gene is possibly TRBD1 (6 bases). The V and J ends lost 1 base and 5 bases respectively, with 12 bases between them. Germline V gene data show CDR1 as LGHNA and CDR2 as YNFKEQ. The CDR3 extends over 14 amino acids. The CDR3 nucleotides read TGTGCCAGCAGCCAAGTAGGGGCAGGGGACGAGCAGTACTTC. This translates into CASSQVGAGDEQYF.

This sequence joins TRBV27 and TRBJ2-3; 9 nucleotides line up with TRBD2. The ends lost 6 bases at V and 4 bases at J; junction bases unmatched: 17. The CDR3 covers 18 residues. Germline V gives CDR1 MNHEY, CDR2 SMNVEV (reference sequence). CDR3 loop: CASSQAQEGRGGPDTQYF. The CDR3 region has the DNA TGTGCCAGCAGCCAAGCGCAAGAGGGGCGGGGGGGCCCAGATACGCAGTATTTT.

This chain uses TRBV4-3 with TRBJ1-1; D gene uncertain. The germline gives CDR1 LGHNA, CDR2 YSLEER. The CDR3 extends over 16 amino acids. Trimming cost V 0 bases and J 0 bases, with 11 bases left between them. CDR3 DNA: TGCGCCAGCAGCCAAGAGGGCCAGCTTATGAACACTGAAGCTTTCTTT. Translating it yields CASSQEGQLMNTEAFF.

The chain couples TRBV24-1 to TRBJ2-1; tentatively, D is TRBD1 (6 bases). The V and J ends lost 4 bases and 12 bases respectively, with 18 bases between them. This CDR3 has 14 residues. Germline V CDR1 and CDR2: KGHDR, SFDVKD. CDR3 in DNA: TGTGCCACCAGTGACACGGACAGACCATTACGGCAGTTCTTC. It is translated as CATSDTDRPLRQFF.

This clone appeared a single time. The chain is built from TRBV11-2 and TRBJ1-1; 8 bases fit TRBD1. The J segment lost 2 bases and the V segment lost 1 base, leaving 6 bases of the junction unmatched. Germline CDR1 is SGHAT and CDR2 is FQNNGV. The CDR3 covers 16 residues. CDR3 amino acids: CASSLVGRGLNTEAFF. The CDR3 DNA sequence: TGTGCCAGCAGCTTAGTGGGCAGGGGGCTCAACACTGAAGCTTTCTTT. The full variable domain, its missing parts supplied by reference TRBV11-2 and TRBJ1-1, is EAGVAQSPRYKIIEKRQSVAFWCNPISGHATLYWYQQILGQGPKLLIQFQNNGVVDDSQLPKDRFSAERLKGVDSTLKIQPAKLEDSAVYLCASSLVGRGLNTEAFFGQGTRLTVV.

The V call is TRBV28, the J call TRBJ1-4; D gene ambiguous. Germline V gives CDR1 MDHEN, CDR2 SYDVKM. V was pared by 3 bases and J by 5 bases, with 10 bases between. The CDR3 is made up of 14 amino acids. In DNA, the CDR3 is TGTGCCAGCAGTTTCGTCCCGGGGAATGAAAAACTGTTTTTT. Translating gives CASSFVPGNEKLFF.

The chain joins TRBV20-1 to TRBJ1-1, with a possible D match to TRBD1 (6 bases). CDR1 is DFQATT and CDR2 is SNEGSKA in the germline V gene (reference sequence). The CDR3 sequence is 11 residues long. Trimming removed 7 bases at V and 4 bases at J, with 10 bases between. CDR3 DNA sequence: TGCAGTGTTACAGGGTCCACTGAAGCTTTCTTT. It translates to CSVTGSTEAFF.

This chain uses TRBV19 with TRBJ1-4; D gene ambiguous. The length of the CDR3 is 15 residues. V lost 5 bases and J 10 bases, leaving 20 bases between the germline ends. Germline loops: CDR1 LNHDA, CDR2 SQIVND (reference sequence). Here the CDR3 reads CASSQPSTGGGKLFF. The CDR3 DNA follows: TGTGCCAGTAGTCAACCGTCGACGGGCGGAGGAAAACTGTTTTTT.

V gene TRBV3-1 (or the pseudogene TRBV3-2) combines with J gene TRBJ1-2; the D gene is possibly TRBD1 (6 bases). The CDR3 sequence is 15 residues long. The V end lost 0 bases, the J end lost 4 bases, and 12 bases lay between the germline ends. Germline values: CDR1 LGHDT, CDR2 YNNKEL (reference sequence). This chain's CDR3 is CASSQDHSGVYGYTF. CDR3 in DNA: TGTGCCAGCAGCCAAGACCACTCAGGGGTCTATGGCTACACCTTC.

The chain uses TRBV6-2 or TRBV6-3 and TRBJ1-4, with 7 bases lining up with TRBD1. CDR1 MNHEY and CDR2 SVGEGT come from the germline V gene. The CDR3 spans 13 residues. J was trimmed by 7 bases and V by 2 bases; bases with no gene match: 1. The CDR3 region has the DNA TGTGCCAGCAGTTACAGGGGGCCTGAAAAACTGTTTTTT. Translation: CASSYRGPEKLFF.

The chain has TRBV3-1 (or the pseudogene TRBV3-2) and TRBJ1-6; no firm D call. V was trimmed by 4 bases and J by 7 bases, leaving 11 bases between them. The CDR3 consists of 14 residues. The germline CDR1 and CDR2 sequences are LGHDT and YNNKEL (reference sequence). CDR3 bases: TGTGCCAGCAGCCTTAACAGTGGGAATTCACCCCTCCACTTT. Its translation is CASSLNSGNSPLHF.